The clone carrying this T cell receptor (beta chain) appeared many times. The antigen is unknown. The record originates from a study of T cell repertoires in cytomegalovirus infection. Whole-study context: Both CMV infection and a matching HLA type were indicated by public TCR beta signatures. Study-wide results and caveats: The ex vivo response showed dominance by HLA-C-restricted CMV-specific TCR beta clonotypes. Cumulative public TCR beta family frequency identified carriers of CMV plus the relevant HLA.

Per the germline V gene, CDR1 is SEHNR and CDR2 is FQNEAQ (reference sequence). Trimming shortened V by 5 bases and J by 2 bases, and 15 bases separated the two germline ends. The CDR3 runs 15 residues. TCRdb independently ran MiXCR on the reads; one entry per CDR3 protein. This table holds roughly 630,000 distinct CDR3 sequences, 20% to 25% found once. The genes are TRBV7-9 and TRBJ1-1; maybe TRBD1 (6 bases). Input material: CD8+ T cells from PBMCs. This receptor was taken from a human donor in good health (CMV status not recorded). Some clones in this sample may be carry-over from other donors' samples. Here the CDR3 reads CASSTRTEANTEAFF. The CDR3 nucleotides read TGTGCCAGCAGCACCCGGACAGAAGCTAACACTGAAGCTTTCTTT.